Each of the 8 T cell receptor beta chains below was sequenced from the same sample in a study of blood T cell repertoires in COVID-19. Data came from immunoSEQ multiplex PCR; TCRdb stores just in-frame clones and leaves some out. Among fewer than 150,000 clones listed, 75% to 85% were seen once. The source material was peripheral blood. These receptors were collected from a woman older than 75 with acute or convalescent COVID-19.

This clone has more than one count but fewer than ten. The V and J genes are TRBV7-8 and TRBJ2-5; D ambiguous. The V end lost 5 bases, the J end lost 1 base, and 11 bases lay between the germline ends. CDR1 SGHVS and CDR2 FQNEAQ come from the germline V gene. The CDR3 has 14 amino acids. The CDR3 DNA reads TGTGCCAGCAGCCCCAATCGACTCCAAGAGACCCAGTACTTC. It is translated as CASSPNRLQETQYF.

The CDR3, as DNA: TGTGCCAGCAGTTACCTTAGCCGGGACAGGGGAGGAAATGAGCAGTTCTTC. Translation: CASSYLSRDRGGNEQFF. The chain is built from TRBV28 and TRBJ2-1; 10 nucleotides match TRBD1. The CDR3 has 17 amino acids. V dropped 4 bases and J dropped 7; count of bases not matched to a gene: 13. Germline CDR1 and CDR2: MDHEN and SYDVKM.

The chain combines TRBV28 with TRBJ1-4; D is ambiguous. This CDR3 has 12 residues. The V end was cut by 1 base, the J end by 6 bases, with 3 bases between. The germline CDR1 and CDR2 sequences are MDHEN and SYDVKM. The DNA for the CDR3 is TGTGCCAGCAGTTTATCCGATGAAAAACTGTTTTTT. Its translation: CASSLSDEKLFF.

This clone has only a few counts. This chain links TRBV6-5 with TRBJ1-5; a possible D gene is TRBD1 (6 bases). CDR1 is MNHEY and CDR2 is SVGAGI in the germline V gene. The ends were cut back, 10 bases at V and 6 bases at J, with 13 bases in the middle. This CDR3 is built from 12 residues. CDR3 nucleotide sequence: TGTGCCATAAGACAGGCCCGTCAGCCCCAGCATTTT. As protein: CAIRQARQPQHF.

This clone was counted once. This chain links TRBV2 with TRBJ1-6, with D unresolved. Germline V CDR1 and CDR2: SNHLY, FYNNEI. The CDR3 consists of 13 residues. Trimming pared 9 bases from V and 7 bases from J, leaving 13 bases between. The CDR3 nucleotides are TGTGCCAGTCGCGGGTCTGGCAATTCACCCCTCCACTTT. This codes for CASRGSGNSPLHF.

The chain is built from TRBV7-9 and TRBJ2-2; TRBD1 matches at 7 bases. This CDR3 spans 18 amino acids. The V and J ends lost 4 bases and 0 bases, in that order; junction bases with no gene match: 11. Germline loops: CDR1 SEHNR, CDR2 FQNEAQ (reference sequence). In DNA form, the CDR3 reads TGTGCCAGCAGCTCTAGACCCGGGACAGAGACGAACACCGGGGAGCTGTTTTTT. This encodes CASSSRPGTETNTGELFF.

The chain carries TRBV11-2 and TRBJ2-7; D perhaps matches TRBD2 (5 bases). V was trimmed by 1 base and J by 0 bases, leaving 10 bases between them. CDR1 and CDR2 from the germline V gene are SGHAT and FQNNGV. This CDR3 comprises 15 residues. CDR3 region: CASSLVPGSSYEQYF. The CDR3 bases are TGTGCCAGCAGCTTAGTCCCTGGGAGCTCCTACGAGCAGTACTTC.

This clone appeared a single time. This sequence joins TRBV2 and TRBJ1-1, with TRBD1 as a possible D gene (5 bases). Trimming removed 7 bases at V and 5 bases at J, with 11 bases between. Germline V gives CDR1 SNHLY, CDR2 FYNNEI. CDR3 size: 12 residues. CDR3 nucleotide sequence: TGTGCCAGCAACAGGTTCTCAACTGAAGCTTTCTTT. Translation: CASNRFSTEAFF.